The rows below give T cell receptor beta chains drawn from one sample of a study of T cells in Graves' hyperthyroidism and ophthalmopathy. From the multiplex PCR reads, TCRdb called clonotypes with MiXCR, one entry per CDR3 protein. The data show under 450,000 distinct CDR3 sequences, roughly 15% seen once. The sequenced sample was blood. Receptor source: a woman in her thirties with Graves' hyperthyroidism that later progressed to Graves' ophthalmopathy. CDR3s include the opening cysteine and the closing phenylalanine or tryptophan. Fields, in order: D gene, V gene, clone size, CDR3 length, J gene, CDR3 protein, CDR3 DNA. A D gene is named only where the DNA matches it firmly. Size is omitted from some rows. Given values are once, few, many or a class for expanded clones.

NA	TRBV29-1	few	13	TRBJ2-5	CSVRLEGPETQYF	TGCAGCGTTCGCCTTGAGGGGCCAGAGACCCAGTACTTC
NA	TRBV25-1	few	12	TRBJ2-1	CATRETPNEQFF	TGTGCCACACGGGAGACCCCAAATGAGCAGTTCTTC
NA	TRBV2	many	14	TRBJ1-1	CASSETGGRAHAFF	TGTGCCAGCAGTGAAACAGGCGGCAGGGCCCACGCTTTCTTT
TRBD2	TRBV27	few	18	TRBJ2-2	CASSFLASGRAGPRELFF	TGTGCCAGCAGTTTCTTGGCTAGCGGGAGGGCCGGGCCCCGGGAGCTGTTTTTT
NA	TRBV3-1	NA	16	TRBJ2-3	CASSQDPDSSTDTQYF	TGTGCCAGCAGCCAAGATCCCGATTCTAGCACAGATACGCAGTATTTT
NA	TRBV7-8	NA	16	TRBJ2-1	CASSLQASIIHNEQFF	TGTGCCAGCAGCTTACAGGCCTCAATAATCCACAATGAGCAGTTCTTC
NA	TRBV29-1	once	13	TRBJ2-3	CSVDTGRIDTQYF	TGCAGCGTTGATACAGGGCGGATAGATACGCAGTATTTT
NA	TRBV15	many	19	TRBJ2-1	CATSRDSRESYISYNEQFF	TGTGCCACCAGCAGAGATTCCCGGGAGTCCTATATTTCTTACAATGAGCAGTTCTTC
NA	TRBV15	many	13	TRBJ2-7	CATSRDQGTEQYF	TGTGCCACCAGCAGAGATCAGGGAACCGAGCAGTACTTC
TRBD1	TRBV28	NA	15	TRBJ2-1	CASSAQGALWDEQFF	TGTGCCAGCAGTGCTCAGGGGGCGCTCTGGGATGAGCAGTTCTTC
NA	TRBV20-1	many	14	TRBJ1-2	CSAKLQVPSDGYTF	TGCAGTGCTAAGCTGCAGGTCCCCTCTGACGGCTACACCTTC
TRBD1	TRBV5-5	many	16	TRBJ2-2	CASRRGGQGITGELFF	TGTGCCAGCAGAAGAGGGGGACAGGGGATAACCGGGGAGCTGTTTTTT
TRBD1	TRBV2	many	13	TRBJ1-2	CASSGDRPYGYTF	TGTGCCAGCAGCGGGGACAGGCCCTATGGCTACACCTTC
TRBD1	TRBV30	many	13	TRBJ2-7	CAWKGTGFYEQYF	TGTGCCTGGAAAGGGACAGGGTTTTACGAGCAGTACTTC
TRBD1	TRBV28	many	16	TRBJ2-7	CASSSPIQGTAYEQYF	TGTGCCAGCAGTTCGCCAATACAGGGGACAGCCTACGAGCAGTACTTC
TRBD1	TRBV27	many	16	TRBJ1-2	CASSPHRGVGINGYTF	TGTGCCAGCAGCCCACACAGGGGCGTGGGCATCAATGGCTACACCTTC
NA	TRBV18	many	16	TRBJ2-7	CASSQLGEAAFYEQYF	TGTGCCAGCTCCCAGCTGGGGGAGGCAGCTTTCTACGAGCAGTACTTC